The T cell receptor beta chain described here comes from a study of T cell changes during pregnancy in multiple sclerosis. Assay: immunoSEQ multiplex PCR; the TCRdb copy retains only in-frame clones and omits some. Of about 44,000 clones listed, approximately 96% are singletons. The CDR3 is 15 residues long. From germline, CDR1 is MGHRA and CDR2 YSYEKL. With 1 base removed from V and 0 bases from J, the gap between germline ends came to 10 bases. Sequenced material: peripheral blood, taken in the second trimester of pregnancy. The receptor was derived from a female donor with multiple sclerosis, enrolled in a pregnancy study. This rearrangement joins TRBV4-1 to TRBJ2-7, with D uncertain. CDR3 DNA: TGCGCCAGCAGCCAAGGGCCTTTGGTCTCCTACGAGCAGTACTTC. This sequence encodes CASSQGPLVSYEQYF.